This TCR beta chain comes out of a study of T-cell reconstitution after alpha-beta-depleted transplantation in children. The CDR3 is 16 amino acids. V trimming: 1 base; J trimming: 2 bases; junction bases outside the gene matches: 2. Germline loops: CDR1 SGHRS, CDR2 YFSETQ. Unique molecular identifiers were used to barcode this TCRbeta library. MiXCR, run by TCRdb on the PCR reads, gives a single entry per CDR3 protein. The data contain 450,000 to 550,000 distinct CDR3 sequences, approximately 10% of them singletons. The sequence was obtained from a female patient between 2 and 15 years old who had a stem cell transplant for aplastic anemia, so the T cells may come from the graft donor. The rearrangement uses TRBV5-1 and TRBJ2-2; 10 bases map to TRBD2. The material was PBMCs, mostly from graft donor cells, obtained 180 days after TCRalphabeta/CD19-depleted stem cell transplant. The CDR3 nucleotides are TGCGCCAGCAGCTTGCCTAGCGGGAGAAACACCGGGGAGCTGTTTTTT. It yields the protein CASSLPSGRNTGELFF.